What follows are 31 T cell receptor beta chains derived from one specimen sequenced in a study of OX40 agonist ivuxolimab in advanced cancers. The assay was immunoSEQ multiplex PCR, and TCRdb's table has in-frame clones only and misses some. The table has around 35,000 clones, around 86% seen once; the top ten hold 2.4%. The sample here was CD4+ or CD8+ T cells sorted from blood, taken in a trial of the OX40 agonist ivuxolimab. Source of these receptors: an adult with an advanced solid tumor such as melanoma, head and neck, liver or kidney cancer.

This clone was seen a single time. The rearrangement joins TRBV7-9 to TRBJ2-2; D assignment may be TRBD1 or TRBD2 (5 bases each). Germline V gene data show CDR1 as SEHNR and CDR2 as FQNEAQ (reference sequence). This CDR3 contains 14 residues. Trimming left V 4 bases short and J 0 bases short, with 6 bases between. The CDR3 sequence: CASSSGPNTGELFF. The CDR3 coding sequence is TGTGCCAGCAGCTCGGGGCCGAACACCGGGGAGCTGTTTTTT.

The V call is TRBV4-2, the J call TRBJ1-2; D remains ambiguous. Germline V gene data show CDR1 as LGHNA and CDR2 as YNFKEQ. The germline V and J ends were trimmed by 1 base and 4 bases, with 10 bases remaining between them. The CDR3 has 14 amino acids. The CDR3 loop reads CASSQGARPYGYTF. The CDR3 DNA follows: TGTGCCAGCAGCCAAGGGGCCCGGCCCTATGGCTACACCTTC.

This chain uses TRBV7-2 with TRBJ2-7; TRBD1 agrees at 9 bases. Germline V gives CDR1 SGHTA, CDR2 FQGNSA. V trimming: 5 bases; J trimming: 3 bases; junction bases outside the gene matches: 5. This CDR3 has 14 amino acids. The CDR3: CASSPATGGYEQYF. CDR3 DNA: TGTGCCAGCAGCCCGGCGACAGGGGGCTACGAGCAGTACTTC.

Comment on this clone: The same CDR3 arises from other DNA sequences in this sample as well. The V gene is TRBV11-2, the J gene TRBJ2-3, with a tentative D call TRBD2 (6 bases). CDR3 length: 15 amino acids. Germline CDR1 SGHAT, CDR2 FQNNGV. Trimming pared 3 bases from V and 3 bases from J, leaving 13 bases between. The CDR3 DNA follows: TGTGCCAGCAGCTTGGGACTGAGGACGACAGATACGCAGTATTTT. As protein: CASSLGLRTTDTQYF.

The gene calls are TRBV5-5 and TRBJ2-2, with a tentative D call TRBD2 (6 bases). The length of the CDR3 is 14 residues. Germline V lookup: CDR1 SGHKS, CDR2 YYEKEE (reference sequence). Trimming left V 7 bases short and J 1 base short, with 11 bases between. CDR3 sequence: CASLGSGNTGELFF. The CDR3 nucleotides are TGTGCCAGCCTCGGTAGCGGGAACACCGGGGAGCTGTTTTTT.

The genes are TRBV9 and TRBJ2-7, with 10 bases identical to TRBD1. CDR3 length equals 15 residues. CDR1 SGDLS and CDR2 YYNGEE come from the germline V gene. V lost 0 bases and J lost 4; bases outside the gene matches: 4. CDR3 region: CASSVGTGGGYEQYF. The CDR3 DNA reads TGTGCCAGCAGCGTAGGGACAGGGGGTGGGTACGAGCAGTACTTC. The whole variable domain, filled in from reference TRBV9 and TRBJ2-7, reads DSGVTQTPKHLITATGQRVTLRCSPRSGDLSVYWYQQSLDQGLQFLIQYYNGEERAKGNILERFSAQQFPDLHSELNLSSLELGDSALYFCASSVGTGGGYEQYFGPGTRLTVT.

The CDR3, as DNA: TGTGCCAGTAGTATTCGGGAGGCCTACGAGCAGTACTTC. Amino acids: CASSIREAYEQYF. The genes are TRBV19 and TRBJ2-7; 7 bases agree with TRBD2. Germline V gives CDR1 LNHDA, CDR2 SQIVND (reference sequence). V lost 3 bases to trimming and J lost 2 bases; unmatched junction nucleotides: 1. The CDR3 is 13 amino acids.

The chain employs TRBV19 and TRBJ2-2; the D is unclear. V lost 2 bases to trimming and J lost 0 bases, with 13 bases between them. Germline V gives CDR1 LNHDA, CDR2 SQIVND (reference sequence). CDR3 length: 17 amino acids. CDR3 in amino acids: CASSIPPGITNTGELFF. CDR3 DNA sequence: TGTGCCAGTAGTATACCACCGGGCATTACGAACACCGGGGAGCTGTTTTTT.

V usage is TRBV5-4 and J usage is TRBJ2-7; TRBD1 agrees at 8 bases. Trimming took 3 bases from V and 4 from J; bases not matched to a gene: 9. The V gene's germline CDR1 is SGHNT and CDR2 YYREEE (reference sequence). The CDR3 has 15 residues. The DNA for the CDR3 is TGTGCCAGCAGCTGGGGGTGGGACAGGTCTTACGAGCAGTACTTC. It codes for CASSWGWDRSYEQYF.

This clone was recorded only once. V is TRBV6-6 and J is TRBJ1-1; no definite D call. With 2 bases removed from V and 3 bases from J, the gap between germline ends came to 7 bases. Per germline, CDR1 MNHNY and CDR2 SVGAGI (reference sequence). This CDR3 has 13 amino acids. This CDR3 reads CASSYRSDTEAFF. As DNA, the CDR3 is TGTGCCAGCAGTTACCGGTCCGACACTGAAGCTTTCTTT.

V gene TRBV5-4 combines with J gene TRBJ2-1; no clear D gene. Germline V lookup: CDR1 SGHNT, CDR2 YYREEE (reference sequence). V lost 1 base and J lost 5, with 4 bases in between. The CDR3 is made up of 12 amino acids. The CDR3 sequence: CASSLRHNEQFF. CDR3 nucleotides: TGTGCCAGCAGCTTGCGGCACAATGAGCAGTTCTTC.

The rearrangement links TRBV7-9 to TRBJ2-3; perhaps TRBD1 as D (5 bases). V lost 4 bases and J 7 bases, leaving 15 bases between the germline ends. The CDR3 has 14 amino acids. Germline CDR1 SEHNR, CDR2 FQNEAQ (reference sequence). CDR3 loop: CASSSTDRPNTQYF. The CDR3 DNA sequence: TGTGCCAGCAGCTCCACTGACAGACCAAATACGCAGTATTTT.

This clone is a singleton in its sample. The chain employs TRBV30 and TRBJ2-3; 8 nucleotides line up with TRBD2. Germline CDR1 and CDR2: GTSNPN and SVGIG (reference sequence). There are 14 residues in the CDR3. J lost 4 bases, V lost 5 bases, and 8 bases had no gene match. DNA of the CDR3: TGTGCCTGGTCCTCGGGGGGGCTAGCAGATACGCAGTATTTT. Its translation is CAWSSGGLADTQYF.

V is TRBV7-9 and J is TRBJ2-1; the match to TRBD2 covers 10 bases. Trimming took 5 bases from V and 15 from J; bases not matched to a gene: 16. Germline values: CDR1 SEHNR, CDR2 FQNEAQ (reference sequence). This CDR3 is 15 amino acids long. CDR3 DNA sequence: TGTGCCAGCAGCGACCCCGGACTAGCGGAGCCCTGGCGGTTCTTC. Its translation: CASSDPGLAEPWRFF.

This chain joins TRBV6-5 and TRBJ1-5; weak D call: TRBD1 (5 bases). Germline CDR1 and CDR2: MNHEY and SVGAGI. The CDR3 runs 15 residues. The V and J ends lost 5 bases and 6 bases respectively, with 17 bases between them. The CDR3, as DNA: TGTGCCAGCAGTCCGACGTGGGGGGAGAGTCAGCCCCAGCATTTT. Encoded protein: CASSPTWGESQPQHF.

The rearrangement joins TRBV4-1 to TRBJ2-5; perhaps TRBD1 as D (5 bases). The CDR3 is 14 amino acids. V dropped 2 bases and J dropped 4 bases, with 11 bases sitting between them. CDR1 and CDR2 (germline): MGHRA, YSYEKL. This chain's CDR3 is CASSQQGGGETQYF. The CDR3 DNA is TGCGCCAGCAGCCAACAGGGCGGTGGAGAGACCCAGTACTTC.

The CDR3 loop reads CAIRRDRDNSPLHF. In DNA, the CDR3 is TGTGCCATTCGGCGGGACAGGGACAACTCACCCCTCCACTTT. The V call is TRBV10-3, the J call TRBJ1-6; 9 positions agree with TRBD1. V dropped 9 bases and J dropped 10; count of bases not matched to a gene: 10. This CDR3 comprises 14 residues. Germline V gives CDR1 ENHRY, CDR2 SYGVKD.

V and J are TRBV5-4 and TRBJ2-7; D unclear. Germline assignment: CDR1 SGHNT and CDR2 YYREEE (reference sequence). The CDR3 contains 13 residues. V was cut by 0 bases and J by 2 bases, with 6 bases left in between. The CDR3 here is CASSLDGPYEQYF. In nucleotides, the CDR3 is TGTGCCAGCAGCTTGGACGGTCCCTACGAGCAGTACTTC.

J is TRBJ2-5 and V is TRBV7-6, with D perhaps assigned TRBD1 or TRBD2 (6 bases each). Germline values: CDR1 SGHVS, CDR2 FNYEAQ. V was pared by 1 base and J by 5 bases, with 14 bases between. The CDR3 has 15 amino acids. CDR3 sequence: CASSLGPGAGETQYF. The CDR3 DNA sequence: TGTGCCAGCAGCTTAGGTCCGGGGGCGGGGGAGACCCAGTACTTC.

The chain is built from TRBV4-1 and TRBJ1-5; maybe TRBD1 (6 bases). This CDR3 is 14 amino acids long. Germline-derived CDR1 and CDR2 are MGHRA and YSYEKL. Trimming removed 2 bases from V and 6 bases from J, with 11 bases in between. CDR3 region: CASSQTGIGQPQHF. The CDR3 DNA sequence: TGCGCCAGCAGCCAAACAGGGATTGGTCAGCCCCAGCATTTT.

The chain uses TRBV11-2 and TRBJ2-1; D is unclear. Germline lookup yields CDR1 SGHAT and CDR2 FQNNGV. The V gene lost 5 bases and the J gene lost 2 bases, with 10 bases spanning the gap. CDR3 length: 14 amino acids. The CDR3 sequence: CASSPMDPYNEQFF. The CDR3 coding sequence is TGTGCCAGCAGCCCTATGGATCCCTACAATGAGCAGTTCTTC.

V gene TRBV7-8 combines with J gene TRBJ1-4; D is perhaps TRBD1 (5 bases). The ends were cut back, 5 bases at V and 7 bases at J, with 14 bases in the middle. This CDR3 is 14 amino acids long. Germline V lookup: CDR1 SGHVS, CDR2 FQNEAQ. DNA of the CDR3: TGTGCCAGCAGCCTCGGGGGAATGGGTGAAAAACTGTTTTTT. As protein: CASSLGGMGEKLFF.

V usage is TRBV6-1 and J usage is TRBJ1-6; 11 bases are shared with TRBD1. Germline V gene lookup returns CDR1 MNHNS and CDR2 SASEGT. The CDR3 runs to 14 residues. J lost 9 bases, V lost 5 bases, and 3 bases had no gene match. CDR3 coding DNA: TGTGCCAGCAGTCTGGACAGGGGGCCTTCACCCCTCCACTTT. Protein sequence: CASSLDRGPSPLHF.

As DNA, the CDR3 is TGTGCCAGCAGCCAATACAACTCCTACAATGAGCAGTTCTTC. This translates into CASSQYNSYNEQFF. The rearrangement joins TRBV14 to TRBJ2-1; D remains ambiguous. Germline CDR1 SGHDN, CDR2 FVKESK. This CDR3 is 14 amino acids long. Deletions cut 2 bases from V and 0 bases from J, with 5 bases between.

The chain recombines TRBV27 with TRBJ2-7; 12 nucleotides align to TRBD2. J lost 3 bases, V lost 3 bases, and 6 bases had no gene match. Germline V gives CDR1 MNHEY, CDR2 SMNVEV (reference sequence). The CDR3 runs 16 residues. CDR3 nucleotides: TGTGCCAGCAGTTTCCAACCGGGACTAGCGGGCTACGAGCAGTACTTC. It specifies CASSFQPGLAGYEQYF.

The chain combines TRBV7-9 with TRBJ1-1; 9 positions agree with TRBD1. The CDR3 contains 16 residues. Unmatched junction bases numbered 9, after V lost 6 bases and J lost 1 base. The germline V gene has CDR1 SEHNR and CDR2 FQNEAQ (reference sequence). Here the CDR3 DNA reads TGTGCCAGCAGTGTTACAGGGGGCGTTAGGAACACTGAAGCTTTCTTT. The encoded protein is CASSVTGGVRNTEAFF.

CDR3 in amino acids: CASRGGGTAQPQHF. The CDR3 DNA reads TGTGCCAGCAGGGGTGGTGGGACGGCTCAGCCCCAGCATTTT. The chain couples TRBV6-5 to TRBJ1-5, with D maybe TRBD1 (5 bases). The germline V gene has CDR1 MNHEY and CDR2 SVGAGI. This CDR3 is 14 amino acids long. V gave up 6 bases and J gave up 6 bases, with 15 bases separating them.

This clone is a singleton in its sample. The chain links TRBV19 to TRBJ2-5, with TRBD1 identical over 9 bases. The J call may be incorrect, as the DNA end agrees better with TRBJ2-7. This CDR3 is built from 15 residues. The germline gives CDR1 LNHDA, CDR2 SQIVND (reference sequence). CDR3 sequence reads: CASSPDRGVIYEQYF. The CDR3 nucleotides are TGTGCCAGTAGCCCGGACAGGGGAGTAATCTACGAGCAGTACTTC.

CDR3 sequence: CASSQGWGLGNTIYF. Written as DNA, the CDR3 is TGCGCCAGCAGCCAAGGTTGGGGCCTTGGAAACACCATATATTTT. The chain combines TRBV4-1 with TRBJ1-3; possibly TRBD1 for D (5 bases). Germline V gives CDR1 MGHRA, CDR2 YSYEKL. V was pared by 1 base and J by 3 bases, with 10 bases between. The CDR3 loop spans 15 amino acids.

This chain joins TRBV7-9 and TRBJ2-1, with D tentatively TRBD2 (6 bases). This CDR3 is 14 amino acids long. V lost 4 bases and J lost 8, with 15 bases in between. The germline gives CDR1 SEHNR, CDR2 FQNEAQ (reference sequence). CDR3 in amino acids: CASSSTTTGDEQFF. For the CDR3, the DNA is TGTGCCAGCAGCTCCACAACCACGGGGGATGAGCAGTTCTTC.

The genes are TRBV18 and TRBJ2-7, with D possibly TRBD1 on 6 matching bases. Between the trimmed V and J ends, which lost 0 bases and 0 bases, there was a span of 12 bases. CDR1 is KGHSH and CDR2 is LQKENI in the germline V gene. CDR3 length equals 16 residues. The DNA of the CDR3 is TGTGCCAGCTCACCACCAATAGACAGGAACTCCTACGAGCAGTACTTC. Amino acid sequence: CASSPPIDRNSYEQYF.